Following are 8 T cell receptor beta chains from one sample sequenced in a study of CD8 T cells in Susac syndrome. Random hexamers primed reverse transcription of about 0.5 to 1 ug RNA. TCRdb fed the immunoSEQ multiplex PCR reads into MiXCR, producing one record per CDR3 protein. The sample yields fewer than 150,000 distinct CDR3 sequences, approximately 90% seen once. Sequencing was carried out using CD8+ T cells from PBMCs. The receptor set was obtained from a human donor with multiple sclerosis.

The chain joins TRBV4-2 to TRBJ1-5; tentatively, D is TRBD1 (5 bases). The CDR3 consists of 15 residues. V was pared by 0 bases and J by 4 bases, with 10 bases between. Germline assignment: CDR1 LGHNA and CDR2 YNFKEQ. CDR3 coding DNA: TGTGCCAGCAGCCAAGAGGAGGGGACGAATCAGCCCCAGCATTTT. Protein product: CASSQEEGTNQPQHF.

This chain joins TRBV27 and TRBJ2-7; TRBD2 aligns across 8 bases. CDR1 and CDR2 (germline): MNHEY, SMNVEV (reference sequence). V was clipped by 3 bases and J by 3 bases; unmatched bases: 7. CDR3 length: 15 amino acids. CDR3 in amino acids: CASSFAGLGYYEQYF. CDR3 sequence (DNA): TGTGCCAGCAGTTTCGCGGGACTAGGGTACTACGAGCAGTACTTC.

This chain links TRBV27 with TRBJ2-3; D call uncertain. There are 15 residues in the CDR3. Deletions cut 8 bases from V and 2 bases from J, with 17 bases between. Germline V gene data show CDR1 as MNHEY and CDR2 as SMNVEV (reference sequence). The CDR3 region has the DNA TGTGCCAGCGCCCCTCTCATGGGAATCACAGATACGCAGTATTTT. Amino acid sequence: CASAPLMGITDTQYF.

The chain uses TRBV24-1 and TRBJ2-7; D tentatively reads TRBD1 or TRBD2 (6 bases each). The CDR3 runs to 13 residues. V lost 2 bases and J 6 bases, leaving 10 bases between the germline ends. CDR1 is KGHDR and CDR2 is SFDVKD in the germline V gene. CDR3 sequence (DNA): TGTGCCACCAGTGATTCACAGGGAGGCGAGCAGTACTTC. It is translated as CATSDSQGGEQYF.

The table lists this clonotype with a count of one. CDR3 region: CASTGTGGEETQYF. The CDR3 DNA sequence: TGTGCCAGCACTGGGACTGGGGGCGAAGAGACCCAGTACTTC. This chain links TRBV28 with TRBJ2-5; either TRBD1 or TRBD2 may supply D (6 bases each). CDR1 and CDR2 (germline): MDHEN, SYDVKM. The CDR3 has 14 amino acids. Trimming took off 7 bases at V and 3 bases at J, with 15 bases between the two ends.

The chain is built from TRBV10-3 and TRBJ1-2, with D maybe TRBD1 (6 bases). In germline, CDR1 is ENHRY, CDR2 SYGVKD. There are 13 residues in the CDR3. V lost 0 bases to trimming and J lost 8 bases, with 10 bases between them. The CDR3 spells CAISESDRSGYTF. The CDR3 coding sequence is TGTGCCATCAGTGAGTCAGACAGGTCGGGCTACACCTTC.

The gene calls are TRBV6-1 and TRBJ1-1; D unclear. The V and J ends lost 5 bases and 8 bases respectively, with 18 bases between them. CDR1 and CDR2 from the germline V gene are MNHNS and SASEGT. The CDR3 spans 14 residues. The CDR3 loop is CASSPLVGGDEAFF. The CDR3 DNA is TGTGCCAGCAGTCCCCTCGTGGGCGGTGACGAAGCTTTCTTT.

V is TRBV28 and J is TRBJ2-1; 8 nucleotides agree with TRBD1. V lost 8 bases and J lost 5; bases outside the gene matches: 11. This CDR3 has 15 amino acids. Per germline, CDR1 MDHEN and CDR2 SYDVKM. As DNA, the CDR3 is TGTGCCAGCGGATCGGACAGGGCCCCCCACAATGAGCAGTTCTTC. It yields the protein CASGSDRAPHNEQFF. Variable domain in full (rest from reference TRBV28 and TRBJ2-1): DVKVTQSSRYLVKRTGEKVFLECVQDMDHENMFWYRQDPGLGLRLIYFSYDVKMKEKGDIPEGYSVSREKKERFSLILESASTNQTSMYLCASGSDRAPHNEQFFGPGTRLTVL.